The 27 T cell receptor beta chains given below trace back to one sample, sequenced in a study of T cell responses to AZD1222 COVID-19 vaccine. Here immunoSEQ multiplex PCR was the method, and the copy in TCRdb shows in-frame clones only, minus some. The sample shows nearly 110,000 clones, 90% of them seen only once. The sequencing used peripheral blood, collected on day 0 of AZD1222 vaccination. The receptors were sampled from an adult in good health.

This sequence joins TRBV6-5 and TRBJ2-1; TRBD2 might be the D (5 bases). Germline CDR1 and CDR2: MNHEY and SVGAGI. V was cut by 7 bases and J by 10 bases, with 11 bases left in between. The CDR3 consists of 11 residues. The CDR3 bases are TGTGCCAGCAAGGAAGAGGGAGAGCAGTTCTTC. Protein: CASKEEGEQFF.

The gene calls are TRBV12-5 and TRBJ2-7, with D possibly matching TRBD1 (5 bases). The CDR3 consists of 14 residues. From germline, CDR1 is LGHNT and CDR2 FRNRAP. Trimming stripped 6 bases from V and 1 base from J, with 13 bases between. DNA for the CDR3: TGTGCTAGTGGGCAAGACAGCCCTTCCTACGAGCAGTACTTC. As protein: CASGQDSPSYEQYF.

The rearrangement joins TRBV7-3 to TRBJ2-1; a weak D match, TRBD2 (5 bases). This CDR3 spans 15 amino acids. The V gene lost 5 bases and the J gene lost 0 bases, with 11 bases spanning the gap. CDR1 is SGHTA and CDR2 is FQGTGA in the germline V gene. The CDR3 DNA reads as TGTGCCAGCAGCGGCGTAGCGAGCTCCTACAATGAGCAGTTCTTC. Its protein is CASSGVASSYNEQFF.

The rearrangement uses TRBV30 and TRBJ1-2; D not certain. Germline assignment: CDR1 GTSNPN and CDR2 SVGIG (reference sequence). This CDR3 is 13 amino acids long. Trimming took off 0 bases at V and 8 bases at J, with 13 bases between the two ends. The chain's CDR3 is CAWSVRGLGGYTF. The CDR3, as DNA: TGTGCCTGGAGTGTCCGCGGGCTTGGGGGCTACACCTTC. Supplemented by reference TRBV30 and TRBJ1-2, the full variable domain reads SQTIHQWPATLVQPVGSPLSLECTVEGTSNPNLYWYRQAAGRGLQLLFYSVGIGQISSEVPQNLSASRPQDRQFILSSKKLLLSDSGFYLCAWSVRGLGGYTFGSGTRLTVV.

V is TRBV12-2 and J is TRBJ1-2; TRBD1, the table's D call, lacks a check against the DNA. TRBV12-2 is labeled a pseudogene. This CDR3 spans 15 amino acids. The CDR3, as DNA: TGTGCAAGTCGCACGAGGGGGAAACTTAACTATGGCTACACCTTC. The encoded protein is CASRTRGKLNYGYTF.

The chain recombines TRBV5-1 with TRBJ1-1; no firm D call. Germline CDR1 is SGHRS and CDR2 is YFSETQ. CDR3 length: 15 residues. Trimming cost V 1 base and J 5 bases, with 15 bases left between them. CDR3 in amino acids: CASSLNGPTGTEAFF. CDR3 nucleotides: TGCGCCAGCAGCTTGAATGGGCCCACCGGGACTGAAGCTTTCTTT.

The chain is built from TRBV7-9 and TRBJ1-2; D gene ambiguous. The germline V gene has CDR1 SEHNR and CDR2 FQNEAQ (reference sequence). The length of the CDR3 is 13 residues. Trimming pared 5 bases from V and 3 bases from J, leaving 10 bases between. CDR3 nucleotide sequence: TGTGCCAGCAGCCCCGGTTCCTACTATGGCTACACCTTC. This translates into CASSPGSYYGYTF.

The sample holds one count of this clone. The genes are TRBV6-5 and TRBJ1-4; maybe TRBD1 (5 bases). This CDR3 is 15 amino acids long. Trimming took off 0 bases at V and 8 bases at J, with 13 bases between the two ends. Germline loops: CDR1 MNHEY, CDR2 SVGAGI. The CDR3 is CASSYSKAGKEKLFF. The CDR3 region has the DNA TGTGCCAGCAGTTACTCGAAGGCAGGGAAAGAAAAACTGTTTTTT.

The chain is built from TRBV6-6 and TRBJ2-7; no clear D gene. CDR1 is MNHNY and CDR2 is SVGAGI in the germline V gene (reference sequence). The V end lost 2 bases, the J end lost 4 bases, and 15 bases lay between the germline ends. The CDR3 has 15 amino acids. Here the CDR3 reads CASSYPQKELYEQYF. In DNA, the CDR3 is TGTGCCAGCAGTTACCCCCAAAAGGAGCTTTACGAGCAGTACTTC.

The chain recombines TRBV12-5 with TRBJ2-1; 8 bases are shared with TRBD2. This CDR3 region has 18 residues. Germline CDR1 is LGHNT and CDR2 is FRNRAP. The ends lost 0 bases at V and 4 bases at J; junction bases unmatched: 11. The CDR3 loop reads CASGLVRWGAGDYNEQFF. As DNA, the CDR3 is TGTGCTAGTGGTTTGGTTCGATGGGGAGCGGGGGATTACAATGAGCAGTTCTTC.

This chain links TRBV7-2 with TRBJ1-1, with a tentative D call TRBD1 (5 bases). Germline V gives CDR1 SGHTA, CDR2 FQGNSA. Between the trimmed V and J ends, which lost 5 bases and 0 bases, there was a span of 10 bases. CDR3 length: 14 amino acids. The CDR3 nucleotides read TGTGCCAGCAGCCAGGGACGGATGAACACTGAAGCTTTCTTT. Residues: CASSQGRMNTEAFF.

This clone was seen a handful of times. This sequence joins TRBV5-1 and TRBJ1-5; 10 nucleotides align to TRBD1. The germline V gene encodes CDR1 SGHRS and CDR2 YFSETQ. The junction had 5 bases not matched to a gene; V was cut back by 4 bases and J by 4 bases. This CDR3 is 15 amino acids long. CDR3 nucleotide sequence: TGCGCCAGCAGCCCCCGGACAGGGGGGAATCAGCCCCAGCATTTT. This encodes CASSPRTGGNQPQHF.

The chain combines TRBV3-1 (or the pseudogene TRBV3-2) with TRBJ1-2; D gene ambiguous. The V gene lost 0 bases and the J gene lost 4 bases, with 6 bases spanning the gap. CDR3 length equals 13 residues. Germline V gene lookup returns CDR1 LGHDT and CDR2 YNNKEL (reference sequence). The CDR3 bases are TGTGCCAGCAGCCAAGATCTCCCCTATGGCTACACCTTC. It yields the protein CASSQDLPYGYTF.

The rearrangement joins TRBV2 to TRBJ1-2; the D gene is possibly TRBD1 (6 bases). CDR3 length: 14 amino acids. Germline assignment: CDR1 SNHLY and CDR2 FYNNEI. Trimming took off 2 bases at V and 2 bases at J, with 9 bases between the two ends. The CDR3 protein is CASSENGQNYGYTF. The CDR3 coding sequence is TGTGCCAGCAGTGAAAATGGACAGAACTATGGCTACACCTTC.

This clone has only one observation. The rearrangement uses TRBV6-5 and TRBJ1-2, with 9 bases fitting TRBD1. The J segment lost 6 bases and the V segment lost 6 bases, leaving 8 bases of the junction unmatched. CDR3 length: 14 amino acids. The germline gives CDR1 MNHEY, CDR2 SVGAGI. CDR3 amino acids: CASSETGQGNGYTF. CDR3 nucleotides: TGTGCCAGCAGCGAGACGGGACAGGGCAATGGCTACACCTTC.

This rearrangement joins TRBV28 to TRBJ2-5, with 7 positions matching TRBD2. This CDR3 comprises 18 residues. Germline V gene lookup returns CDR1 MDHEN and CDR2 SYDVKM. J was trimmed by 3 bases and V by 6 bases; bases with no gene match: 19. DNA for the CDR3: TGTGCCAGCAGCACCTGGGGGGGGTCTGCTTCGCTGGAAGAGACCCAGTACTTC. It encodes CASSTWGGSASLEETQYF.

The CDR3 coding sequence is TGTGCCAGCTTCACCCCAGAGGCCGACGAGCAGTACTTC. Translation: CASFTPEADEQYF. The chain couples TRBV18 to TRBJ2-7; D not resolved. The CDR3 consists of 13 residues. With 7 bases removed from V and 5 bases from J, the gap between germline ends came to 15 bases. CDR1 and CDR2 (germline): KGHSH, LQKENI.

The chain is built from TRBV18 and TRBJ1-2, with D perhaps TRBD1 (6 bases). Trimming pared 3 bases from V and 8 bases from J, leaving 13 bases between. The CDR3 runs to 13 residues. The germline V gene has CDR1 KGHSH and CDR2 LQKENI. The CDR3 bases are TGTGCCAGCTCACCTCAGGGGCATAAAGGCTACACCTTC. Amino acids: CASSPQGHKGYTF. Combining the CDR3 with reference TRBV18 and TRBJ1-2 gives the whole variable domain NAGVMQNPRHLVRRRGQEARLRCSPMKGHSHVYWYRQLPEEGLKFMVYLQKENIIDESGMPKERFSAEFPKEGPSILRIQQVVRGDSAAYFCASSPQGHKGYTFGSGTRLTVV.

CDR3 amino acids: CASSFAGQGVAWEKLFF. DNA for the CDR3: TGTGCCAGCAGTTTCGCGGGACAGGGGGTCGCGTGGGAAAAACTGTTTTTT. The chain has TRBV28 and TRBJ1-4; 11 nucleotides align to TRBD1. The CDR3 spans 17 residues. Germline CDR1 and CDR2: MDHEN and SYDVKM. V gave up 3 bases and J gave up 8 bases; unmatched junction bases: 11.

The rearrangement uses TRBV7-9 and TRBJ1-2; tentatively, D is TRBD1 (5 bases). Looked up from germline, CDR1 is SEHNR and CDR2 is FQNEAQ (reference sequence). Trimming took 5 bases from V and 5 from J, leaving 12 bases between them. This CDR3 is 13 amino acids long. CDR3 region: CASSQRGNYGYTF. CDR3 coding DNA: TGTGCCAGCAGCCAGCGGGGGAATTATGGCTACACCTTC. Looking up the rest from reference TRBV7-9 and TRBJ1-2 gives the full variable domain: DTGVSQNPRHKITKRGQNVTFRCDPISEHNRLYWYRQTLGQGPEFLTYFQNEAQLEKSRLLSDRFSAERPKGSFSTLEIQRTEQGDSAMYLCASSQRGNYGYTFGSGTRLTVV.

Only a few counts were recorded for this clone. The chain recombines TRBV4-3 with TRBJ1-3, with 9 bases matching TRBD1. V lost 0 bases, J lost 2 bases, and 5 bases stayed unmatched. The CDR3 is 17 amino acids. Germline lookup yields CDR1 LGHNA and CDR2 YSLEER. CDR3 nucleotide sequence: TGCGCCAGCAGCCAAGAATGGGACAGGGTAACTGGAAACACCATATATTTT. It translates to CASSQEWDRVTGNTIYF.

The CDR3 sequence is CASSLSGTSGFNEQFF. Here the CDR3 DNA reads TGCGCCAGCAGCTTGTCCGGGACTAGCGGATTCAATGAGCAGTTCTTC. The rearrangement links TRBV5-1 to TRBJ2-1; 11 bases match TRBD2. There are 16 residues in the CDR3. Germline V gene lookup returns CDR1 SGHRS and CDR2 YFSETQ. Trimming cost V 1 base and J 6 bases; bases outside gene matches: 6.

The chain has TRBV3-1 (or the pseudogene TRBV3-2) and TRBJ2-2, with D possibly matching TRBD1 (5 bases). V gave up 0 bases and J gave up 3 bases, with 17 bases separating them. This CDR3 is 18 amino acids long. Germline CDR1 is LGHDT and CDR2 is YNNKEL (reference sequence). CDR3 DNA sequence: TGTGCCAGCAGCCAAGATATGGGCAGGGTATATGACACCGGGGAGCTGTTTTTT. Residues: CASSQDMGRVYDTGELFF.

The chain is built from TRBV27 and TRBJ2-1, with 12 bases aligning to TRBD2. The junction had 3 bases not matched to a gene; V was cut back by 7 bases and J by 2 bases. There are 15 residues in the CDR3. The germline V gene has CDR1 MNHEY and CDR2 SMNVEV (reference sequence). Here the CDR3 reads CASKTSGSPYNEQFF. The CDR3 DNA is TGTGCCAGCAAGACTAGCGGGAGCCCCTACAATGAGCAGTTCTTC.

The chain employs TRBV5-4 and TRBJ1-5; D is unclear. Germline V lookup: CDR1 SGHNT, CDR2 YYREEE (reference sequence). The ends were cut back, 0 bases at V and 8 bases at J, with 12 bases in the middle. The CDR3 covers 14 residues. The CDR3 bases are TGTGCCAGCAGCTTGGTCGGGGATTCAGAGCCCCAGCATTTT. It encodes CASSLVGDSEPQHF.

J is TRBJ2-5 and V is TRBV18; D gene ambiguous. The CDR3 runs 16 residues. Germline V gene data show CDR1 as KGHSH and CDR2 as LQKENI. V shed 4 bases and J shed 0 bases, with 15 bases lying between them. The CDR3 loop reads CASSLQNPTYQETQYF. For the CDR3, the DNA is TGTGCCAGCTCACTGCAGAACCCGACGTACCAAGAGACCCAGTACTTC. The variable domain in full, with the rest retrieved from reference TRBV18 and TRBJ2-5, is NAGVMQNPRHLVRRRGQEARLRCSPMKGHSHVYWYRQLPEEGLKFMVYLQKENIIDESGMPKERFSAEFPKEGPSILRIQQVVRGDSAAYFCASSLQNPTYQETQYFGPGTRLLVL.

The V gene is TRBV28, the J gene TRBJ1-6; D unresolved. This CDR3 region has 15 residues. In germline, CDR1 is MDHEN, CDR2 SYDVKM. Trimming shortened V by 5 bases and J by 8 bases, and 16 bases separated the two germline ends. The CDR3 DNA reads as TGTGCCAGCAGTCTTTTAGTTACTTCAGATTCACCCCTCCACTTT. Its translation: CASSLLVTSDSPLHF.